One sample yielded the 22 T cell receptor beta chains listed below, sequenced in a study of blood T cells in healthy people across ages. Alongside a J-beta primer mix, a sample-barcoded 5' primer served in a second PCR lasting 7 to 11 cycles. TCRdb re-called the 5' RACE reads through MiXCR, storing one row per CDR3 protein. Among roughly 1.4 million distinct CDR3 sequences listed, approximately 60% were seen once. Sequenced sample: blood. These receptors came from a man in his late teens or twenties in good health.

DNA of the CDR3: TGTGCCAGCAGCTTGGAACAGGGAAGGCCCCATACGCAGTATTTT. This encodes CASSLEQGRPHTQYF. The chain carries TRBV5-6 and TRBJ2-3; D is perhaps TRBD1 (6 bases). This CDR3 contains 15 residues. CDR1 and CDR2 (germline): SGHDT, YYEEEE. The V gene lost 0 bases and the J gene lost 7 bases, with 15 bases spanning the gap.

As to this clonotype: The junction and the germline gene differ at one end; a read error may be behind it. The gene calls are TRBV7-9 and TRBJ1-4, with D possibly being TRBD1 (5 bases). This CDR3 comprises 17 residues. Germline loops: CDR1 SEHNR, CDR2 FQNEAQ (reference sequence). The DNA for the CDR3 is TGTGCCAGCAGCTTAGGAGGGACGATCAAAACTAATAAAAAACTGTTTTTT. Protein product: CASSLGGTIKTNKKLFF. Looking up the rest from reference TRBV7-9 and TRBJ1-4 gives the full variable domain: DTGVSQNPRHKITKRGQNVTFRCDPISEHNRLYWYRQTLGQGPEFLTYFQNEAQLEKSRLLSDRFSAERPKGSFSTLEIQRTEQGDSAMYLCASSLGGTIKTNKKLFFGSGTQLSVL.

The chain has TRBV12-3 or TRBV12-4 and TRBJ2-3; TRBD2 is a possible D gene (5 bases). Trimming cost V 5 bases and J 8 bases, with 11 bases left between them. The CDR3 runs 12 residues. The CDR3 DNA follows: TGTGCCAGCAGTGACTACGGTGGTACGCAGTATTTT. The encoded protein is CASSDYGGTQYF.

This clonotype was counted between two and nine times. The rearrangement links TRBV7-9 to TRBJ2-7; D may be TRBD1 (6 bases). CDR1 and CDR2 from the germline V gene are SEHNR and FQNEAQ (reference sequence). Trimming pared 8 bases from V and 1 base from J, leaving 12 bases between. This CDR3 is 13 amino acids long. The CDR3 bases are TGTGCCAGCGGACTGGACAGATCCTACGAGCAGTACTTC. Encoded protein: CASGLDRSYEQYF. Full variable domain (rest looked up from reference TRBV7-9 and TRBJ2-7): DTGVSQNPRHKITKRGQNVTFRCDPISEHNRLYWYRQTLGQGPEFLTYFQNEAQLEKSRLLSDRFSAERPKGSFSTLEIQRTEQGDSAMYLCASGLDRSYEQYFGPGTRLTVT.

CDR3 residues: CASSLGFRGKGDEKLFF. The CDR3 DNA is TGTGCCAGCAGTCTAGGGTTTCGGGGGAAAGGAGATGAAAAACTGTTTTTT. The chain links TRBV2 to TRBJ1-4; the D gene is possibly TRBD1 (5 bases). This CDR3 has 17 residues. The germline CDR1 and CDR2 sequences are SNHLY and FYNNEI. The ends were cut back, 5 bases at V and 6 bases at J, with 22 bases in the middle.

The chain couples TRBV20-1 to TRBJ2-7; perhaps TRBD2 as D (7 bases). The length of the CDR3 is 16 residues. Germline V gene data show CDR1 as DFQATT and CDR2 as SNEGSKA (reference sequence). Trimming removed 0 bases at V and 1 base at J, with 16 bases between. The CDR3 DNA is TGCAGTGCTAGAGATGGGGGGGGGCCGACTTCCTACGAGCAGTACTTC. Translated: CSARDGGGPTSYEQYF.

This clonotype was seen more than once but under ten times. The chain combines TRBV29-1 with TRBJ1-2, with a tentative D call TRBD1 (6 bases). Germline CDR1 is SQVTM and CDR2 is ANQGSEA. CDR3 size: 12 residues. With 5 bases removed from V and 3 bases from J, the gap between germline ends came to 10 bases. The CDR3 is CSVTGADYGYTF. In nucleotides, the CDR3 is TGCAGCGTTACGGGGGCCGACTATGGCTACACCTTC.

This clonotype was counted a few times. The CDR3 loop reads CASRTGAVEKLFF. CDR3 in DNA: TGCGCCAGCAGGACCGGGGCGGTTGAAAAACTGTTTTTT. The V call is TRBV5-1, the J call TRBJ1-4, with D possibly TRBD1 on 5 matching bases. Between the trimmed V and J ends, which lost 5 bases and 7 bases, there was a span of 12 bases. CDR1 is SGHRS, CDR2 YFSETQ, per germline. The CDR3 has 13 residues.

This clonotype was seen a few times. The J gene is TRBJ2-6, the V gene TRBV9, with D possibly being TRBD2 (5 bases). Germline CDR1 and CDR2: SGDLS and YYNGEE. The CDR3 is 19 residues long. V dropped 0 bases and J dropped 0 bases, with 16 bases sitting between them. The CDR3 region is CASSVVPLATASGANVLTF. The CDR3 DNA reads as TGTGCCAGCAGCGTAGTCCCGTTAGCGACCGCCTCTGGGGCCAACGTCCTGACTTTC.

The chain employs TRBV10-3 and TRBJ2-7, with a tentative D call TRBD2 (7 bases). The V gene lost 6 bases and the J gene lost 3 bases, with 18 bases spanning the gap. Germline V gene sequence: CDR1 ENHRY, CDR2 SYGVKD. CDR3 size: 15 residues. The DNA for the CDR3 is TGTGCCATCAGCATCGAAGGGGGGGACTTCTACGAGCAGTACTTC. Amino acids: CAISIEGGDFYEQYF.

This chain uses TRBV20-1 with TRBJ1-2; D is unclear. This CDR3 is built from 14 residues. CDR1 is DFQATT, CDR2 SNEGSKA, per germline (reference sequence). With 3 bases removed from V and 3 bases from J, the gap between germline ends came to 14 bases. The chain's CDR3 is CSARRVGNDYGYTF. The CDR3 DNA follows: TGCAGTGCTAGGAGGGTGGGCAATGACTATGGCTACACCTTC.

This clonotype was counted a single time. The rearrangement links TRBV29-1 to TRBJ1-1; unclear D gene. Germline V gene lookup returns CDR1 SQVTM and CDR2 ANQGSEA. This CDR3 has 14 amino acids. V was pared by 1 base and J by 0 bases, with 9 bases between. The CDR3 DNA sequence: TGCAGCGTTGAAGGGAGAATGATGAACACTGAAGCTTTCTTT. Translating it yields CSVEGRMMNTEAFF.

This clonotype was seen only a few times. V and J are TRBV29-1 and TRBJ1-2, with TRBD1 as a possible D gene (5 bases). V was clipped by 6 bases and J by 5 bases, with 19 bases between them. The CDR3 sequence is 14 residues long. In germline, CDR1 is SQVTM, CDR2 ANQGSEA. This CDR3 reads CSVLGPSGGYGYTF. The CDR3 DNA reads TGCAGCGTCCTCGGTCCCTCGGGGGGTTATGGCTACACCTTC.

J is TRBJ2-5 and V is TRBV15; D not certain. The CDR3 runs to 13 residues. Germline CDR1 and CDR2: LNHNV and YYDKDF (reference sequence). V gave up 0 bases and J gave up 7 bases, with 9 bases separating them. CDR3 coding DNA: TGTGCCACCAGCAGAGATTCCGGCCCGACCCAGTACTTC. It translates to CATSRDSGPTQYF.

The chain employs TRBV20-1 and TRBJ2-2; D possibly corresponds to TRBD2 (6 bases). Germline loops: CDR1 DFQATT, CDR2 SNEGSKA (reference sequence). This CDR3 comprises 15 residues. With 7 bases removed from V and 5 bases from J, the gap between germline ends came to 20 bases. CDR3 region: CSVHVAGTETGELFF. CDR3 DNA sequence: TGCAGTGTTCATGTGGCGGGGACGGAAACCGGGGAGCTGTTTTTT.

The chain has TRBV11-2 and TRBJ2-6; TRBD2 agrees at 7 bases. Germline-derived CDR1 and CDR2 are SGHAT and FQNNGV. The CDR3 consists of 21 residues. V dropped 2 bases and J dropped 0; count of bases not matched to a gene: 16. The DNA for the CDR3 is TGTGCCAGCAGCTTACCCCCAAGGGTTCGGAAGCGGGGCTCTGGGGCCAACGTCCTGACTTTC. It yields the protein CASSLPPRVRKRGSGANVLTF.

This clonotype was found a few times. The V and J genes are TRBV4-3 and TRBJ2-7; TRBD1 matches at 7 bases. V shed 1 base and J 3 bases; nucleotides not matched to a gene: 3. The germline V gene has CDR1 LGHNA and CDR2 YSLEER. The CDR3 has 14 residues. CDR3 sequence: CASSQGQGYYEQYF. The CDR3, as DNA: TGCGCCAGCAGCCAAGGACAGGGTTACTACGAGCAGTACTTC.

This rearrangement joins TRBV5-6 to TRBJ2-7, with D perhaps matching TRBD2 (6 bases). Germline V gene lookup returns CDR1 SGHDT and CDR2 YYEEEE. The CDR3 extends over 14 amino acids. The V gene lost 3 bases and the J gene lost 11 bases, with 21 bases spanning the gap. The chain's CDR3 is CASSWGAQAGSEYF. In DNA form, the CDR3 reads TGTGCCAGCAGCTGGGGTGCACAGGCGGGGAGTGAGTACTTC.

Regarding this clonotype: One end of the junction is discordant with germline, which a read error may explain. V and J are TRBV4-2 and TRBJ2-1; D might be TRBD2 (6 bases). This CDR3 is 17 amino acids long. Germline CDR1 reads LGHNA; CDR2 reads YNFKEQ. Here the CDR3 reads CVSSQDSGLVSYNEQFF. The CDR3 nucleotides read TGTGTCAGCAGCCAAGACTCGGGACTCGTCTCCTACAATGAGCAGTTCTTC.

The rearrangement uses TRBV7-9 and TRBJ2-4; a weak D match, TRBD1 (5 bases). The last part of the DNA fits TRBJ2-7 better; the J call may be wrong. Per the germline V gene, CDR1 is SEHNR and CDR2 is FQNEAQ (reference sequence). The CDR3 runs to 15 residues. Here the CDR3 reads CASSSLAGHTYEQYF. DNA of the CDR3: TGTGCCAGCAGCTCCCTGGCAGGGCATACCTACGAGCAGTACTTC.

This clonotype was counted a single time. The chain links TRBV25-1 to TRBJ2-3; D is uncertain. Per germline, CDR1 MGHDK and CDR2 SYGVNS. V lost 7 bases and J lost 2, with 10 bases in between. The CDR3 runs to 13 residues. CDR3 bases: TGTGCCAGCACCTTAAGTAACACAGATACGCAGTATTTT. Its protein product is CASTLSNTDTQYF.

V gene TRBV6-5 combines with J gene TRBJ2-3; D is uncertain. V lost 3 bases, J lost 6 bases, and 13 bases lay in between. Germline lookup yields CDR1 MNHEY and CDR2 SVGAGI. CDR3 length: 14 amino acids. The DNA of the CDR3 is TGTGCCAGCAGTTATTCGGAATTTCCGGATACGCAGTATTTT. Translation gives CASSYSEFPDTQYF.